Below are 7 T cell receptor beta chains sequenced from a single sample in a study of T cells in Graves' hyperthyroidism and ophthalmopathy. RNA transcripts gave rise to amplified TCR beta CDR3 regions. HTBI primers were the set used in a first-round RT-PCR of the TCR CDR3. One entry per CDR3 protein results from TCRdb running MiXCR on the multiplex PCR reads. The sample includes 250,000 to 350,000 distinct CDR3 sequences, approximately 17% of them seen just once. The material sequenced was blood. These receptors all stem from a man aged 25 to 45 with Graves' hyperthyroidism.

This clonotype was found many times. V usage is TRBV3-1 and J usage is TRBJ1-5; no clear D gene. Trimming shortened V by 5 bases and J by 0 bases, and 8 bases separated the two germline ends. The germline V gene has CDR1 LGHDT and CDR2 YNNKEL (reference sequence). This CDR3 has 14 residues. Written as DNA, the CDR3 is TGTGCCAGCAGCAGAGGGAATAGCAATCAGCCCCAGCATTTT. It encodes CASSRGNSNQPQHF.

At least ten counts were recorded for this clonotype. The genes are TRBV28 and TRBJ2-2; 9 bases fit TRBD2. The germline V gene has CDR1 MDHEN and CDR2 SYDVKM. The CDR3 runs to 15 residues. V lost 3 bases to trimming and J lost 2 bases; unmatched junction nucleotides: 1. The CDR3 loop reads CASSLTSGNTGELFF. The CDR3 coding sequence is TGTGCCAGCAGTTTGACTAGCGGAAACACCGGGGAGCTGTTTTTT.

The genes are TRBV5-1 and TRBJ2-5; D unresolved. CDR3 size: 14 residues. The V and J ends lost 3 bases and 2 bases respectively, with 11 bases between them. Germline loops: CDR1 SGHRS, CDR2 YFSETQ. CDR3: CASSSFDFQETQYF. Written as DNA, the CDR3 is TGCGCCAGCAGCTCCTTCGACTTTCAAGAGACCCAGTACTTC.

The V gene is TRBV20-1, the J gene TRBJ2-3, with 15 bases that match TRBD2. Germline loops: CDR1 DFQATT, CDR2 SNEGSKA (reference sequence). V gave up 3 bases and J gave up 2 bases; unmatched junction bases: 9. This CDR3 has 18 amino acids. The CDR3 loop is CSASSGLAGGWNTDTQYF. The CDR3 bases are TGCAGTGCTAGCTCCGGACTAGCGGGAGGGTGGAACACAGATACGCAGTATTTT.

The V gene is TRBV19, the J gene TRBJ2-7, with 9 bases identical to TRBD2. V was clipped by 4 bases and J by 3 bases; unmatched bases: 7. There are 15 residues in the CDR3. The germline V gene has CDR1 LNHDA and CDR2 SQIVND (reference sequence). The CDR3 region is CASSTRGGSLYEQYF. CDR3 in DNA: TGTGCCAGTAGTACGCGGGGGGGGAGTCTCTACGAGCAGTACTTC. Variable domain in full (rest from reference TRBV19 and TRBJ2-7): DGGITQSPKYLFRKEGQNVTLSCEQNLNHDAMYWYRQDPGQGLRLIYYSQIVNDFQKGDIAEGYSVSREKKESFPLTVTSAQKNPTAFYLCASSTRGGSLYEQYFGPGTRLTVT.

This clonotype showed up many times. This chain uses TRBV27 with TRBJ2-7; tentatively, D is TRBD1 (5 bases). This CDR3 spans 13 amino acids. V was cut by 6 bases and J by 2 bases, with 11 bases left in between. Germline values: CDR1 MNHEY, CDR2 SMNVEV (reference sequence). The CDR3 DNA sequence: TGTGCCAGCAGCCTAAGCAGGGCCTACGAGCAGTACTTC. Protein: CASSLSRAYEQYF.

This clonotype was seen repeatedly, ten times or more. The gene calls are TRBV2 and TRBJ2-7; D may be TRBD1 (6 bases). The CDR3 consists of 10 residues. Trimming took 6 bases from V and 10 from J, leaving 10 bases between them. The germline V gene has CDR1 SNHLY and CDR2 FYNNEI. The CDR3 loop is CASRGASQYF. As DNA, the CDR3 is TGTGCCAGCAGGGGGGCCAGTCAGTACTTC.